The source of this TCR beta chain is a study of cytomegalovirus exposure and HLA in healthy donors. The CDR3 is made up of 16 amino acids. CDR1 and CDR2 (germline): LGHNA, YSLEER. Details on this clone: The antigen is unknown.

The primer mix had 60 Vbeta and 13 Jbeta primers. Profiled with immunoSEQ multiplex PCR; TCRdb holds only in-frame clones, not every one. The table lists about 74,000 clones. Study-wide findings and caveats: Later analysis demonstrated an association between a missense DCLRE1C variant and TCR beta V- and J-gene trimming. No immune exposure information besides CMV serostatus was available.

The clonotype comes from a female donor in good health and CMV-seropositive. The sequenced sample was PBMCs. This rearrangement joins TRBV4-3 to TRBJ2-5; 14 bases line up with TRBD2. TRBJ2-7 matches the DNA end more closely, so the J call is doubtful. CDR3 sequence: CASSQDGTSGSYEQYF. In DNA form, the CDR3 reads TGCGCCAGCAGCCAAGATGGGACTAGCGGGAGCTACGAGCAGTACTTC.